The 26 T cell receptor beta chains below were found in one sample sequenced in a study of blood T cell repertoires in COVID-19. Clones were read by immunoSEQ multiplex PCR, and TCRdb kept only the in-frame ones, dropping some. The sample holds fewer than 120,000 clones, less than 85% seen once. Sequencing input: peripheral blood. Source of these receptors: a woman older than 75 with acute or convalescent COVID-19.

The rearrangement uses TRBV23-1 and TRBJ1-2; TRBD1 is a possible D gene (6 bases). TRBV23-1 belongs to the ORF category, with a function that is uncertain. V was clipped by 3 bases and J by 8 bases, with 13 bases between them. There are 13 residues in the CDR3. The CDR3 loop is CASSHQIQGGYTF. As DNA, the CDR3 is TGCGCCAGCAGTCACCAGATACAGGGAGGCTACACCTTC.

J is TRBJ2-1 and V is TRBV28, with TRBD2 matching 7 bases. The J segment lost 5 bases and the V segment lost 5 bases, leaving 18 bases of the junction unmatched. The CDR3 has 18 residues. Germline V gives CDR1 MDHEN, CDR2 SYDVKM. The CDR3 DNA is TGTGCCAGCAGTAAGAGGCCCTCGGGGGGAGTGCCGAACAATGAGCAGTTCTTC. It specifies CASSKRPSGGVPNNEQFF.

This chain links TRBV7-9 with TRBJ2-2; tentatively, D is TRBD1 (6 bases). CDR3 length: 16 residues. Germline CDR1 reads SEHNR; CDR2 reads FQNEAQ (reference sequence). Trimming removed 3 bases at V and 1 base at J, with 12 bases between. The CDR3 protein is CASSLTGSVNTGELFF. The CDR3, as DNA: TGTGCCAGCAGCTTGACAGGAAGCGTGAACACCGGGGAGCTGTTTTTT.

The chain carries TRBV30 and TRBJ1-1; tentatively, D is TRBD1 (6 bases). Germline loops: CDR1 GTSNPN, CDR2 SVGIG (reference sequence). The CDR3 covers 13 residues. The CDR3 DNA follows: TGTGCTATGTGGACAGCGCTCAACACTGAAGCTTTCTTT. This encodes CAMWTALNTEAFF.

The CDR3 loop is CASRNLAGGGYEQYF. CDR3 DNA sequence: TGTGCCAGCAGGAACCTAGCGGGGGGAGGCTACGAGCAGTACTTC. The chain employs TRBV6-5 and TRBJ2-7; 11 nucleotides align to TRBD2. Losses at the gene ends were 6 bases for V and 3 bases for J; bases not matched to a gene: 7. The germline V gene encodes CDR1 MNHEY and CDR2 SVGAGI. The CDR3 loop spans 15 amino acids.

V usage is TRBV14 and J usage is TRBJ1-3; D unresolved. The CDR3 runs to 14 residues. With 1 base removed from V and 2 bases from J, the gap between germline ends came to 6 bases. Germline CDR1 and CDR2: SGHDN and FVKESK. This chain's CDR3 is CASSQALAGNTIYF. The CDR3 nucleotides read TGTGCCAGCAGCCAAGCGTTAGCTGGAAACACCATATATTTT. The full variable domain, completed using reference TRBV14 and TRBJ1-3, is EAGVTQFPSHSVIEKGQTVTLRCDPISGHDNLYWYRRVMGKEIKFLLHFVKESKQDESGMPNNRFLAERTGGTYSTLKVQPAELEDSGVYFCASSQALAGNTIYFGEGSWLTVV.

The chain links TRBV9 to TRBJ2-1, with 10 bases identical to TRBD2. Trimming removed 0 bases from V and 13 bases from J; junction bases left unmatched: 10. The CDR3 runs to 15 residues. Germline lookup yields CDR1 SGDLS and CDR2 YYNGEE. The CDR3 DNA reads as TGTGCCAGCAGCGTAGATTCGGTGGGACTAGCGCCCCAGTTCTTC. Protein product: CASSVDSVGLAPQFF.

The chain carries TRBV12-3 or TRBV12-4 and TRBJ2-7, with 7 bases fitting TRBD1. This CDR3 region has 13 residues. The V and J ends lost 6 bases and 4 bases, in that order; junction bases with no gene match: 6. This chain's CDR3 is CASSGQDRYEQYF. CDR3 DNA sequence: TGTGCCAGCAGCGGACAGGACAGATACGAGCAGTACTTC.

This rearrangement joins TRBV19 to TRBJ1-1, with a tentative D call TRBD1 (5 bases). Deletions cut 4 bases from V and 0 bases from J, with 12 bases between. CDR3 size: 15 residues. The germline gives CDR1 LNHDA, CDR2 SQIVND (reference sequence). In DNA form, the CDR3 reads TGTGCCAGTAGTACGCAGGGTGACGTGAACACTGAAGCTTTCTTT. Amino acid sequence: CASSTQGDVNTEAFF.

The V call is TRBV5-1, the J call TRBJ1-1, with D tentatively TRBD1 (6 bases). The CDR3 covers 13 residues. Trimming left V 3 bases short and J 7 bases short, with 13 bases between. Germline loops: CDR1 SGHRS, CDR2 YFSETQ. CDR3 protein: CASSSQGFNEAFF. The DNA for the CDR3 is TGCGCCAGCAGCTCCCAGGGGTTTAATGAAGCTTTCTTT.

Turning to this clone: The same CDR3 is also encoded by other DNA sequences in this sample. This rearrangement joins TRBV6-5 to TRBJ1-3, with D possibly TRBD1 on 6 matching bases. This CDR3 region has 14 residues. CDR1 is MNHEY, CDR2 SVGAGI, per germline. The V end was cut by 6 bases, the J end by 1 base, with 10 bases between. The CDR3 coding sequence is TGTGCCAGCAGCCTCCAGGGGTCTGGAAACACCATATATTTT. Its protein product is CASSLQGSGNTIYF.

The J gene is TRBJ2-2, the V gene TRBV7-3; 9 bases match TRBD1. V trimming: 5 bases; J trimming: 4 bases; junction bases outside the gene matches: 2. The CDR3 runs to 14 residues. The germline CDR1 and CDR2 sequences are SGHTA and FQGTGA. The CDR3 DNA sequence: TGTGCCAGCAGCCAGGACAGGGGCACCGGGGAGCTGTTTTTT. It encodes CASSQDRGTGELFF.

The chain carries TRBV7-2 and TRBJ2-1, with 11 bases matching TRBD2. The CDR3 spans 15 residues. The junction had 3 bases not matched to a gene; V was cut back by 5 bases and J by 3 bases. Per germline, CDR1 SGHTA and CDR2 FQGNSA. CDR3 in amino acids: CASSPSGRSYNEQFF. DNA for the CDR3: TGTGCCAGCAGCCCTAGCGGGAGGAGCTACAATGAGCAGTTCTTC.

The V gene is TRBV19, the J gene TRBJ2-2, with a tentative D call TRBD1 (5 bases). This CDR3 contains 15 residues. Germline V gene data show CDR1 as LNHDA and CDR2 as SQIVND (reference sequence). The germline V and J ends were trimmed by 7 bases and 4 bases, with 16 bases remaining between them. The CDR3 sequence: CASKIRPQGTGELFF. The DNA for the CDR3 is TGTGCCAGTAAAATCCGGCCTCAGGGCACCGGGGAGCTGTTTTTT.

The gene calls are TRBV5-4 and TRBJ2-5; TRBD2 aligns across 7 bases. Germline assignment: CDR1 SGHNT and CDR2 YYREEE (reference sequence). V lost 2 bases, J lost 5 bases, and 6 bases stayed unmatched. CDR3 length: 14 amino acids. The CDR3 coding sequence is TGTGCCAGCAGCTTCGTAGCGGGCGCCGAGACCCAGTACTTC. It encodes CASSFVAGAETQYF.

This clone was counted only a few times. CDR3 DNA: TGTGCCACCTTCAACCCGGTCAATAATTCACCCCTCCACTTT. Protein sequence: CATFNPVNNSPLHF. J is TRBJ1-6 and V is TRBV6-6, with no clear D. Looked up from germline, CDR1 is MNHNY and CDR2 is SVGAGI (reference sequence). Trimming removed 10 bases at V and 5 bases at J, with 15 bases between. This CDR3 region has 14 residues.

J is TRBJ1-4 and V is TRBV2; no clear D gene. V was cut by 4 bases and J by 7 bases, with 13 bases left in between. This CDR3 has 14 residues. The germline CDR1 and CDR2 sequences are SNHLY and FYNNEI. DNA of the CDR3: TGTGCCAGCAGTGTCCTCAGGTCGTCTGAAAAACTGTTTTTT. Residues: CASSVLRSSEKLFF.

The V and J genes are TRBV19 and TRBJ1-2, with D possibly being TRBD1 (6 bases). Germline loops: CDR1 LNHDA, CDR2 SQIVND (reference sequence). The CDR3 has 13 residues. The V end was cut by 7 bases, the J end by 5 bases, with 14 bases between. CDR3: CASTYREKYGYTF. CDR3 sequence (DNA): TGTGCCAGTACCTACAGGGAGAAATATGGCTACACCTTC.

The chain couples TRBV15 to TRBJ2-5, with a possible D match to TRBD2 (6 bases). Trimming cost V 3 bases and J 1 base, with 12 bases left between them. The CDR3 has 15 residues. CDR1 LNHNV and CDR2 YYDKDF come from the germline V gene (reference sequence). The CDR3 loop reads CATSRGGSGQETQYF. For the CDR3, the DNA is TGTGCCACCAGCAGGGGGGGTTCCGGCCAAGAGACCCAGTACTTC.

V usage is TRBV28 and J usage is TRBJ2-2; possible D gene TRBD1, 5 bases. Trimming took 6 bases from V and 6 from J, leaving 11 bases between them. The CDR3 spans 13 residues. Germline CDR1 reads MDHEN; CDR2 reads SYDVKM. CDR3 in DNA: TGTGCCAGCAGACCTAGGGGTCCCGGGGAGCTGTTTTTT. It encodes CASRPRGPGELFF.

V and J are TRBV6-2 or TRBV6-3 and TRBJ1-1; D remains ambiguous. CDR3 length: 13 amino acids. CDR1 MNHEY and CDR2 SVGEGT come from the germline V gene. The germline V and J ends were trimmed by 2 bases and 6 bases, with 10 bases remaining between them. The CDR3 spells CASSYTGKAEAFF. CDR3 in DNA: TGTGCCAGCAGTTACACGGGGAAGGCTGAAGCTTTCTTT.

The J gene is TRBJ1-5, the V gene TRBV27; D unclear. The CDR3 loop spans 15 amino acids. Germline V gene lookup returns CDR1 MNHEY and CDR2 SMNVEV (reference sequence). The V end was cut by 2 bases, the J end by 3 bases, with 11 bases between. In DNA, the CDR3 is TGTGCCAGCAGTTTAGATGGCAGGTCCAATCAGCCCCAGCATTTT. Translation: CASSLDGRSNQPQHF.

In DNA, the CDR3 is TGTGCCATCAGTGAGTTGTCAGTTGAAGAGACCCAGTACTTC. It yields the protein CAISELSVEETQYF. This chain joins TRBV10-3 and TRBJ2-5; D is unclear. Looked up from germline, CDR1 is ENHRY and CDR2 is SYGVKD. Trimming took off 1 base at V and 3 bases at J, with 9 bases between the two ends. The CDR3 is made up of 14 amino acids.

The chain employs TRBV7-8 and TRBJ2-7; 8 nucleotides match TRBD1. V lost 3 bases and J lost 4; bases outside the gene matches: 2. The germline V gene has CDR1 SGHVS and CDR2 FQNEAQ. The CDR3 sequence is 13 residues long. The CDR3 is CASSLDRAYEQYF. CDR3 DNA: TGTGCCAGCAGCTTGGACAGGGCTTACGAGCAGTACTTC.

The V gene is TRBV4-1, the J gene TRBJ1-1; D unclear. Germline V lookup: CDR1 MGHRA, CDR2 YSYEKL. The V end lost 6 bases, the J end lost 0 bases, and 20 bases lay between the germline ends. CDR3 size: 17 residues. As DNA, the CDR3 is TGCGCCAGCAGGCCGGGTCCCCCGCGACTAATGAACACTGAAGCTTTCTTT. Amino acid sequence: CASRPGPPRLMNTEAFF.

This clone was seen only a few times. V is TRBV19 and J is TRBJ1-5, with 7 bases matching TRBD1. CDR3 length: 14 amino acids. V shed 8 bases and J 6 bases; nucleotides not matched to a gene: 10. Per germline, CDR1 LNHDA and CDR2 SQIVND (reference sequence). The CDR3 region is CASVRQGVSQPQHF. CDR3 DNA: TGTGCCAGTGTGCGACAGGGAGTGTCTCAGCCCCAGCATTTT.